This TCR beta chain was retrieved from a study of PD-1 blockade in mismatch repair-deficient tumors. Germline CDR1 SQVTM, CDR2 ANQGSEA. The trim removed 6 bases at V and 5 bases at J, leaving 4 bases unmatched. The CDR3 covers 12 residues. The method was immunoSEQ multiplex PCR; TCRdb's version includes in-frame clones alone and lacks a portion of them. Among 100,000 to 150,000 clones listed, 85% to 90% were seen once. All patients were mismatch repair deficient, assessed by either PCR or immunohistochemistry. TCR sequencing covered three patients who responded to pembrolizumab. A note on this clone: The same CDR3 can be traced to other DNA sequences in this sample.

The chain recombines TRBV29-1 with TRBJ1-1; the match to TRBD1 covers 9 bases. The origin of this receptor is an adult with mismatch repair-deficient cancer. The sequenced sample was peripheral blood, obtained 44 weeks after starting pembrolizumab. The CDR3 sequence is CSVGQGGTEAFF. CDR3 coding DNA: TGCAGCGTGGGACAGGGAGGGACTGAAGCTTTCTTT.